This is a list of T cell receptor beta chains from one sample in a study of T cell repertoires in cytomegalovirus infection. Their antigens are not known. TCRdb independently ran MiXCR on the reads; one entry per CDR3 protein. The table has about 270,000 distinct CDR3 sequences, 20% to 25% seen once. The source was cultured PBMCs, collected from culture after CMV antigen stimulation. These TCRs come from a human donor in good health (CMV status not recorded). Some clones in this sample may be carry-over from other donors' samples. CDR3s include the opening cysteine and the closing phenylalanine or tryptophan. Fields, in order: V gene, CDR3 length, D gene, J gene, clone size, CDR3 DNA, CDR3 protein. D genes are given only for firm matches. Clone size is given for some rows only: seen once, a few or many times, or a class if the clone is expanded.

TRBV12-3/TRBV12-4	13	.	TRBJ2-3	few	TGTGCCAGCAAGCGTGGGGCAACAGATACGCAGTATTTT	CASKRGATDTQYF
TRBV7-3	19	.	TRBJ2-6	many	TGTGCCAGCAGCATAGTTCCGGGACATTTGTCGTTTGGGGCCAACGTCCTGACTTTC	CASSIVPGHLSFGANVLTF
TRBV9	15	.	TRBJ2-2	few	TGTGCCAGCAGCGTAACAGGGCCGAACACCGGGGAGCTGTTTTTT	CASSVTGPNTGELFF
TRBV19	16	.	TRBJ2-1	few	TGTGCCAGTAGTATCACTAGAACTGCCGCTTACTATGAGCAGTTCTTC	CASSITRTAAYYEQFF
TRBV7-8	15	TRBD1	TRBJ1-1	.	TGTGCCAGCAGCTCCGCGACAGGGGCCGACACTGAAGCTTTCTTT	CASSSATGADTEAFF
TRBV19	13	TRBD1	TRBJ1-2	.	TGTGCCAGTAGCTCTCAGGGGGAGAATGGCTACACCTTC	CASSSQGENGYTF
TRBV20-1	14	.	TRBJ2-1	.	TGCAGTGCCCGGCACAGCACGAGGAACAATGAGCAGTTCTTC	CSARHSTRNNEQFF
TRBV6-2/TRBV6-3	13	.	TRBJ2-4	.	TGTGCCAGCAGTTACCAACGGGTAGACATTCAGTACTTC	CASSYQRVDIQYF
TRBV12-5	15	TRBD1	TRBJ1-5	few	TGTGCTAGTGGTTTGAGGGACAGGGGCAATCAGCCCCAGCATTTT	CASGLRDRGNQPQHF
TRBV10-3	15	TRBD2	TRBJ2-1	.	TGTGCCATCAGGAGCGGGACTACACTCTACAATGAGCAGTTCTTC	CAIRSGTTLYNEQFF
TRBV27	13	TRBD1	TRBJ2-7	.	TGTGCCAGCAGGGGACAGGGGGACTACGAGCAGTACTTC	CASRGQGDYEQYF
TRBV15	14	.	TRBJ2-5	few	TGTGCCACCAGCACCGCGGCGTACCAAGAGACCCAGTACTTC	CATSTAAYQETQYF
TRBV12-3/TRBV12-4	12	.	TRBJ1-3	.	TGTGCCAGCTGTGGTATCAGGGACACCATATATTTT	CASCGIRDTIYF
TRBV4-2	17	TRBD2	TRBJ2-5	few	TGTGCCAGCAGCCAAGCCGGGACTAGTGGGGGTCGGGAGACCCAGTACTTC	CASSQAGTSGGRETQYF
TRBV18	14	TRBD2	TRBJ2-7	few	TGTGCCAGCTCACCCACTAGCGGGCAGTACGAGCAGTACTTC	CASSPTSGQYEQYF
TRBV5-6	13	.	TRBJ2-2	.	TGTGCCAGCAGCTTCGGGACTCCCGGGGAGCTGTTTTTT	CASSFGTPGELFF
TRBV20-1	14	.	TRBJ2-3	.	TGCAGTGCTAGAAAATATTCCTCCCCAGATACGCAGTATTTT	CSARKYSSPDTQYF
TRBV28	16	TRBD2	TRBJ2-1	.	TGTGCCATGGGATCGGGGGCCGGGAGGGCCGGGGGTGAGCAGTTCTTC	CAMGSGAGRAGGEQFF
TRBV7-2	13	TRBD1	TRBJ1-2	many	TGTGCCAGCAGCTCCGGACAGGACTATGGCTACACCTTC	CASSSGQDYGYTF
TRBV29-1	13	.	TRBJ2-7	few	TGCAGCGTTGACGGTTTCGGTAGAGACGAGCAGTACTTC	CSVDGFGRDEQYF
TRBV6-2/TRBV6-3	14	.	TRBJ2-2	few	TGTGCCAGCAGTGCTAGCGATTGGACCGGGGAGCTGTTTTTT	CASSASDWTGELFF
TRBV28	13	.	TRBJ2-2	.	TGTGCCAGCACCCGGCGCGCCACCGGGGAGCTGTTTTTT	CASTRRATGELFF
TRBV28	14	.	TRBJ1-3	many	TGTGCCAGCGGAGAAGGAGGGCCAGGAAACACCATATATTTT	CASGEGGPGNTIYF
TRBV7-2	16	TRBD2	TRBJ2-1	many	TGTGCCAGCAGCTTAGAGACGGGAGGTGGTTACAATGAGCAGTTCTTC	CASSLETGGGYNEQFF
TRBV11-2	17	.	TRBJ1-4	few	TGTGCCAGCAGCTATGGGGTCGGTGCAGGGCCTAATGAAAAACTGTTTTTT	CASSYGVGAGPNEKLFF
TRBV12-5	15	.	TRBJ1-4	.	TGTGCTAGTGGTTTGGGTATCGGTTCTAATGAAAAACTGTTTTTT	CASGLGIGSNEKLFF
TRBV7-3	14	.	TRBJ2-2	many	TGTGCCAGCACCCCAGGGTTCGGAACCGGGGAGCTGTTTTTT	CASTPGFGTGELFF
TRBV7-3	13	.	TRBJ2-1	many	TGTGCCAGCAGCACGGAAAGCTACAATGAGCAGTTCTTC	CASSTESYNEQFF
TRBV12-3/TRBV12-4	13	TRBD2	TRBJ2-5	many	TGTGCCAGCACCCTAGCGGGATTCTTGACCCAGTACTTC	CASTLAGFLTQYF
TRBV18	17	.	TRBJ1-1	few	TGTGCCAGCTCACCTTCGGGGGGCCCAACCGGGAACACTGAAGCTTTCTTT	CASSPSGGPTGNTEAFF
TRBV11-1	15	.	TRBJ2-3	.	TGTGCCAGCAGCTTAGAAGGTAGCGGCACAGATACGCAGTATTTT	CASSLEGSGTDTQYF
TRBV10-3	13	TRBD1	TRBJ2-1	few	TGTGCCATCCTTCCAGGGGGCCACAATGAGCAGTTCTTC	CAILPGGHNEQFF
TRBV4-1	16	.	TRBJ2-7	.	TGCGCCAGCAGCCGAAGGTTTGGGGACTCAGCCTACGAGCAGTACTTC	CASSRRFGDSAYEQYF
TRBV7-2	16	.	TRBJ2-3	.	TGTGCCAGCAGCTTAGCGCAGGGACCCGGAGCAGATACGCAGTATTTT	CASSLAQGPGADTQYF
TRBV7-2	15	.	TRBJ2-1	few	TGTGCCAGCAGCTTCCAGGACCCCACTATCACATCTCAGTTCTTC	CASSFQDPTITSQFF
TRBV6-6	16	.	TRBJ2-1	few	TGTGCCAGCAGTGGAGGTCCTGGCGGGGTGTGGAATGAGCAGTTCTTC	CASSGGPGGVWNEQFF
TRBV29-1	16	TRBD2	TRBJ2-1	many	TGCAGCGACCTCGGTCGGACTAGCGGGATCAACAATGAGCAGTTCTTC	CSDLGRTSGINNEQFF
TRBV28	15	TRBD2	TRBJ2-5	.	TGTGCCAGCAGTCCGAGGGGACTAGCGAAAGAGACCCAGTACTTC	CASSPRGLAKETQYF
TRBV7-2	14	.	TRBJ1-1	.	TGTGCCAGCAGCTTATTAGGGAAGGAGACTGAAGCTTTCTTT	CASSLLGKETEAFF